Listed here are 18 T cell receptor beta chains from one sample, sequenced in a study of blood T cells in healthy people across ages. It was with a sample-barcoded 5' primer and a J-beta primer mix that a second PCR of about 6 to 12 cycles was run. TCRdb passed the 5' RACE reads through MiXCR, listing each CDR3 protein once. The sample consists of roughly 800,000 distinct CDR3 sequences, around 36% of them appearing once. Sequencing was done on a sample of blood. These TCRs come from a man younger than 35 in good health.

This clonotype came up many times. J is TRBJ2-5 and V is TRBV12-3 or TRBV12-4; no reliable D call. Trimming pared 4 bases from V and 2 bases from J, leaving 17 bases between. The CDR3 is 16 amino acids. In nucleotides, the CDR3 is TGTGCCAGCAGTTCGGGCCTGCTGGGCCCTCAAGAGACCCAGTACTTC. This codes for CASSSGLLGPQETQYF.

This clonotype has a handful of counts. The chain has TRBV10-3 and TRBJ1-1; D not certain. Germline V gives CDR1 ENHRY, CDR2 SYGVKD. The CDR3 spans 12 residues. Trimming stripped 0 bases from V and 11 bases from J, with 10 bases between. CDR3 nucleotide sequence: TGTGCCATCAGTGAGTCCGCTGAATGGGCTTTCTTT. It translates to CAISESAEWAFF.

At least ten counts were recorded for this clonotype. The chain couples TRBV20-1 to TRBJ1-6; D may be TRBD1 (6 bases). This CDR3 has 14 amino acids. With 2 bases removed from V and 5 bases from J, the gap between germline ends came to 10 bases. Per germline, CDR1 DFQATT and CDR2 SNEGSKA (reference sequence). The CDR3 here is CSARPGANNSPLHF. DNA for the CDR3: TGCAGTGCTAGACCGGGGGCTAATAATTCACCCCTCCACTTT.

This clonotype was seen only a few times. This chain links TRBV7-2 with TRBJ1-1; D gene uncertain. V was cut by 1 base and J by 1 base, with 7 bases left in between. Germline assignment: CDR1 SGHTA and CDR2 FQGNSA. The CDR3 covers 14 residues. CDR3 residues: CASSLEAANTEAFF. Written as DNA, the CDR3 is TGTGCCAGCAGCTTAGAGGCGGCGAACACTGAAGCTTTCTTT.

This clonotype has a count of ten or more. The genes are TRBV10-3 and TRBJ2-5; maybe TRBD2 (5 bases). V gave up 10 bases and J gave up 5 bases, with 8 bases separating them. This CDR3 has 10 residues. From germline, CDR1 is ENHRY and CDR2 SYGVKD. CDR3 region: CATGEETQYF. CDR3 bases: TGTGCCACCGGGGAGGAGACCCAGTACTTC.

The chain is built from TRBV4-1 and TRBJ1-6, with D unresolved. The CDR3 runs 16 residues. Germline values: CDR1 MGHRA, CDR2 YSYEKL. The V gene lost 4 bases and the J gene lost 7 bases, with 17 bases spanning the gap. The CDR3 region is CASSPSSGSENSPLHF. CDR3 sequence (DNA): TGCGCCAGCAGCCCGTCCTCCGGTTCAGAAAATTCACCCCTCCACTTT.

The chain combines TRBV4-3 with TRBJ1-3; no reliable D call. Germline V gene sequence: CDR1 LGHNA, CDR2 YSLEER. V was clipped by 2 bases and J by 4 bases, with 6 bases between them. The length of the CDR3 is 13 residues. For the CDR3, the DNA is TGCGCCAGCAGCCAAAATTGGGGAAACACCATATATTTT. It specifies CASSQNWGNTIYF.

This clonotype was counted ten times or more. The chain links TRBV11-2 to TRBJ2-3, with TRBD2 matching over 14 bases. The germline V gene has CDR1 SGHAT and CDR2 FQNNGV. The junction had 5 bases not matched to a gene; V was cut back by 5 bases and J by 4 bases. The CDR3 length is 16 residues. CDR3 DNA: TGTGCCAGCAGCCTGACTAGCGGGGGGGCCGCAGATACGCAGTATTTT. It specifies CASSLTSGGAADTQYF. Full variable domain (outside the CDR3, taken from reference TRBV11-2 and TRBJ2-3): EAGVAQSPRYKIIEKRQSVAFWCNPISGHATLYWYQQILGQGPKLLIQFQNNGVVDDSQLPKDRFSAERLKGVDSTLKIQPAKLEDSAVYLCASSLTSGGAADTQYFGPGTRLTVL.

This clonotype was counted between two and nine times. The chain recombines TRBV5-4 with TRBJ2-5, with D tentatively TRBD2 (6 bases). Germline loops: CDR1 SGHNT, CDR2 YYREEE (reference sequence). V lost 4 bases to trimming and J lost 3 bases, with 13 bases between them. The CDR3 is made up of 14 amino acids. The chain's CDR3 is CASSPWDSKETQYF. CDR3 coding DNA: TGTGCCAGCAGCCCGTGGGACTCTAAAGAGACCCAGTACTTC.

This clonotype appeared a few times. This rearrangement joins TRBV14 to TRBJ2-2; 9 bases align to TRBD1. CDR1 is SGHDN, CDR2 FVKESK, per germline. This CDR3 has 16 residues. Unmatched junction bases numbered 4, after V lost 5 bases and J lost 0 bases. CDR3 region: CASSARTGANTGELFF. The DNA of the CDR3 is TGTGCCAGCAGCGCCCGGACAGGGGCGAACACCGGGGAGCTGTTTTTT.

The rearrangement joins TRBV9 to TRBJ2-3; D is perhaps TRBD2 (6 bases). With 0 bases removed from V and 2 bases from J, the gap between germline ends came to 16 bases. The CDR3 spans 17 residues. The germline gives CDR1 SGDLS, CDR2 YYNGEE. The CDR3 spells CASSVEGEVVYTDTQYF. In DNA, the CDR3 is TGTGCCAGCAGCGTAGAAGGGGAGGTAGTTTACACAGATACGCAGTATTTT.

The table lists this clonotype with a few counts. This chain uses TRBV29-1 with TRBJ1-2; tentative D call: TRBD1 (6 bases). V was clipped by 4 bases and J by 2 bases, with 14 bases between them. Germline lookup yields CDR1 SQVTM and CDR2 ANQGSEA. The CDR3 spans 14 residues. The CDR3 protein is CSVVELRGNYGYTF. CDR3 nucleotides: TGCAGCGTTGTAGAGCTAAGGGGGAACTATGGCTACACCTTC. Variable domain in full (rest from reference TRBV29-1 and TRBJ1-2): SAVISQKPSRDICQRGTSLTIQCQVDSQVTMMFWYRQQPGQSLTLIATANQGSEATYESGFVIDKFPISRPNLTFSTLTVSNMSPEDSSIYLCSVVELRGNYGYTFGSGTRLTVV.

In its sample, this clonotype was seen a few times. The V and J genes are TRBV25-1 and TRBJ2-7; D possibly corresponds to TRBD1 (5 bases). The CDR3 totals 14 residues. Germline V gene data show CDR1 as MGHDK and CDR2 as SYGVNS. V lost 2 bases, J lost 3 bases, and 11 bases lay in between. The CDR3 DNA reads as TGTGCCAGCAGTGAAGGCTGGACACTCTACGAGCAGTACTTC. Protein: CASSEGWTLYEQYF.

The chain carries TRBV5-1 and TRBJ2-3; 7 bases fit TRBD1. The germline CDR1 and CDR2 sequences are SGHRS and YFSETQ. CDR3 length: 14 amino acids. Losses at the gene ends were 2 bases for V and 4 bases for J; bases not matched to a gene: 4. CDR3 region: CASSFRTGPDTQYF. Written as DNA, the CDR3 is TGCGCCAGCAGCTTTCGGACAGGTCCAGATACGCAGTATTTT. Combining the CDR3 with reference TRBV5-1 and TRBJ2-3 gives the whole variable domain KAGVTQTPRYLIKTRGQQVTLSCSPISGHRSVSWYQQTPGQGLQFLFEYFSETQRNKGNFPGRFSGRQFSNSRSEMNVSTLELGDSALYLCASSFRTGPDTQYFGPGTRLTVL.

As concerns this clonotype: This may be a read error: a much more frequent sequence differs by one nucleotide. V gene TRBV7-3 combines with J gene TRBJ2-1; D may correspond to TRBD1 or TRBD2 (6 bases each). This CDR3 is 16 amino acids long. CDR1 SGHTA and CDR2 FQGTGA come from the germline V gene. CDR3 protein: CAGSLNDGGHYNEQFF. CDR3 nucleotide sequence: TGTGCCGGCAGCTTAAATGATGGGGGGCACTACAATGAGCAGTTCTTC.

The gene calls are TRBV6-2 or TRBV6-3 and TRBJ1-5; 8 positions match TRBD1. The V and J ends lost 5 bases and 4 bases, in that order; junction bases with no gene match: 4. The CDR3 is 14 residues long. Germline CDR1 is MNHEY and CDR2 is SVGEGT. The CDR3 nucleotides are TGTGCCAGCAGTAAAGACAGGGGAAATCAGCCCCAGCATTTT. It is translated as CASSKDRGNQPQHF.

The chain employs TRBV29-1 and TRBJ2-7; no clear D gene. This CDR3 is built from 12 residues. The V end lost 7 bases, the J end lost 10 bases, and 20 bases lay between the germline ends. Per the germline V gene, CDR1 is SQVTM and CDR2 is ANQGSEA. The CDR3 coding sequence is TGCAGCGCTGGTGACGGAGCAACGGCCCAGTACTTC. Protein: CSAGDGATAQYF.

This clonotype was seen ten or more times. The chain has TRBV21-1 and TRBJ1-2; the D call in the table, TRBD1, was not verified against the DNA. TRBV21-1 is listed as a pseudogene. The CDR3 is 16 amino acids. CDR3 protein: CASSKGGQGTNYGYTF. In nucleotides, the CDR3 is TGTGCCAGCAGCAAAGGGGGACAGGGGACTAACTATGGCTACACCTTC.